Sequencing of this TCR beta chain was carried out in a study of T cell responses to AZD1222 COVID-19 vaccine. Points from the study as a whole: Donors skewed white British and female; clonal diversity was possibly underestimated.

Remarks on this clone: Its matching antigen is unknown.

Germline lookup yields CDR1 SGDLS and CDR2 YYNGEE. The CDR3 contains 14 residues. V trimming: 3 bases; J trimming: 6 bases; junction bases outside the gene matches: 5. Produced via immunoSEQ multiplex PCR; TCRdb's table is partial and in-frame only. The table lists 85,000 to 120,000 clones, 90% of them singletons. The source of this sequence is an adult who received the AZD1222 COVID-19 vaccine. The sample here was peripheral blood, taken 28 days after the second AZD1222 dose. The chain employs TRBV9 and TRBJ2-1, with TRBD2 matching over 8 bases. CDR3: CASSATGTSNEQFF. The CDR3 nucleotides are TGTGCCAGCAGCGCAACCGGGACTAGCAATGAGCAGTTCTTC. Filled out from reference TRBV9 and TRBJ2-1, the complete variable domain reads DSGVTQTPKHLITATGQRVTLRCSPRSGDLSVYWYQQSLDQGLQFLIQYYNGEERAKGNILERFSAQQFPDLHSELNLSSLELGDSALYFCASSATGTSNEQFFGPGTRLTVL.